A selection of T cell receptor beta chains follows, all from one sample in a study of cytomegalovirus exposure and HLA in healthy donors. The repertoire was sequenced with immunoSEQ multiplex PCR; TCRdb's copy has only in-frame clones and lacks some. Of approximately 180,000 clones in the sample, 82% are singletons; the top ten hold about 1.7%. Sequencing was carried out using PBMCs. The receptor source for this set is a woman in her late teens or twenties in good health and CMV-seronegative. Each CDR3 is given with its conserved first and last residue. A D gene is named only where the DNA matches it firmly. The size entry is marked missing in some rows and otherwise reads once, few, many or a size class.

clone size,J gene,D gene,V gene,CDR3 protein,CDR3 DNA
-,TRBJ1-2,-,TRBV4-1,CASSPLTGIYGYTF,TGCGCCAGCAGCCCTTTGACAGGAATCTATGGCTACACCTTC
-,TRBJ2-6,TRBD1,TRBV6-5,CASRLQGTGANVLTF,TGTGCCAGCAGGTTACAGGGGACTGGGGCCAACGTCCTGACTTTC
-,TRBJ1-4,TRBD1,TRBV28,CASSIRGQGAREKLFF,TGTGCCAGCAGTATAAGAGGGCAGGGGGCAAGGGAAAAACTGTTTTTT
-,TRBJ1-2,-,TRBV6-1,CASSEGEQHSNYGYTF,TGTGCCAGCAGTGAGGGAGAACAGCACTCGAACTATGGCTACACCTTC
-,TRBJ2-2,-,TRBV30,CAWSVRRGPPAGELFF,TGTGCCTGGAGTGTACGCAGGGGACCCCCCGCCGGGGAGCTGTTTTTT
-,TRBJ2-7,-,TRBV4-2,CASSQTSGTSSRLPYEQYF,TGTGCCAGCAGCCAAACGTCTGGGACATCATCGAGACTCCCCTACGAGCAGTACTTC
-,TRBJ2-3,-,TRBV11-2,CASSLVVGTDTQYF,TGTGCCAGCAGCCTGGTCGTCGGGACAGATACGCAGTATTTT
few,TRBJ2-7,TRBD1,TRBV7-8,CASSLQGASLYEQYF,TGTGCCAGCAGCCTACAGGGGGCCTCGCTCTACGAGCAGTACTTC
-,TRBJ2-2,TRBD1,TRBV29-1,CSVVKGTGLTGELFF,TGCAGCGTTGTAAAGGGGACAGGACTGACCGGGGAGCTGTTTTTT
-,TRBJ1-5,-,TRBV7-2,CASSLGTEVWDQPQHF,TGTGCCAGCAGCTTAGGGACAGAGGTCTGGGATCAGCCCCAGCATTTT
-,TRBJ1-1,-,TRBV5-1,CASSRTLDSLGQNTEAFF,TGCGCCAGCAGCAGAACCCTGGACAGTCTGGGTCAGAACACTGAAGCTTTCTTT
-,TRBJ2-1,TRBD2,TRBV25-1,CASRSGSMSYNEQFF,TGTGCCAGCAGGAGCGGGAGTATGTCCTACAATGAGCAGTTCTTC
-,TRBJ2-7,TRBD2,TRBV5-1,CASSLGGSGNYEQYF,TGCGCCAGCAGCTTGGGCGGTAGCGGGAACTACGAGCAGTACTTC
-,TRBJ2-5,-,TRBV30,CACETMSETQYF,TGTGCCTGCGAAACTATGTCGGAGACCCAGTACTTC
-,TRBJ2-2,-,TRBV27,CASSLGRSDTGELFF,TGTGCCAGCAGTTTAGGGAGGAGTGACACCGGGGAGCTGTTTTTT
-,TRBJ2-3,-,TRBV6-5,CASRDYRIVDTQYF,TGTGCCAGCAGGGACTACAGGATAGTAGATACGCAGTATTTT
-,TRBJ2-7,TRBD2,TRBV28,CASSSKRETYEQYF,TGTGCCAGCAGTTCAAAGCGGGAGACCTACGAGCAGTACTTC
-,TRBJ2-1,TRBD2,TRBV28,CASRRGLAGGSYNEQFF,TGTGCCAGCAGGCGGGGACTAGCGGGAGGATCCTACAATGAGCAGTTCTTC
-,TRBJ1-3,-,TRBV15,CATSREPIQRGNTIYF,TGTGCCACCAGCAGAGAACCTATACAGCGGGGAAACACCATATATTTT
-,TRBJ1-5,-,TRBV10-3,CAISEIGYSNQPQHF,TGTGCCATCAGTGAAATCGGGTATAGCAATCAGCCCCAGCATTTT
-,TRBJ1-2,-,TRBV2,CASSVEVVNYGYTF,TGTGCCAGCAGCGTCGAGGTAGTTAACTATGGCTACACCTTC
-,TRBJ2-7,TRBD1,TRBV10-2,CASKGDPGQGRLEQYF,TGCGCCAGCAAGGGGGATCCGGGACAGGGCCGACTCGAGCAGTACTTC
-,TRBJ2-1,TRBD1,TRBV6-5,CASSWTGWDEQFF,TGTGCCAGCAGTTGGACAGGGTGGGATGAGCAGTTCTTC
-,TRBJ2-1,-,TRBV9,CASSVEGGDFYNEQFF,TGTGCCAGCAGCGTAGAAGGAGGGGATTTTTACAATGAGCAGTTCTTC
-,TRBJ2-3,-,TRBV4-1,CASSQDAGPTPTDTQYF,TGCGCCAGCAGCCAAGATGCGGGTCCCACCCCCACAGATACGCAGTATTTT
-,TRBJ1-2,-,TRBV5-4,CASSSPARGYGYTF,TGTGCCAGCAGTTCCCCCGCACGCGGCTATGGCTACACCTTC